This is a list of T cell receptor beta chains from one sample in a study of vaccination effects on CD4 cells after COVID-19. Sequencing was performed with immunoSEQ multiplex PCR; in TCRdb, only in-frame clones are kept and a portion is missing. The sample holds tens of thousands of clones, approximately 76% seen once. Their recognized antigens are unknown. The sample consisted of CD4+ T cells from PBMCs cultured with HCoV-NL63 spike peptides, taken before COVID-19 vaccination. Source of these receptors: a human donor who received a COVID-19 vaccine. CDR3s include the opening cysteine and the closing phenylalanine or tryptophan. A D gene is named only where the DNA matches it firmly. Clone size is given for some rows only: seen once, a few or many times, or a class if the clone is expanded.

.,TRBV18,TRBJ1-4,.,CASSISWANEKLFF,TGTGCCAGCTCAATCTCTTGGGCTAATGAAAAACTGTTTTTT
TRBD2,TRBV24-1,TRBJ2-1,.,CATSVESGGRFNEQFF,TGTGCCACCAGTGTCGAAAGCGGGGGGCGGTTCAACGAGCAGTTCTTC
TRBD1,TRBV6-5,TRBJ1-2,.,CASWKQGAVNGYTF,TGTGCCAGCTGGAAACAGGGGGCGGTCAATGGCTACACCTTC
.,TRBV5-1,TRBJ2-6,few,CASTIDSGANVLTF,TGCGCCAGCACGATTGACTCTGGGGCCAACGTCCTGACTTTC
.,TRBV7-8,TRBJ1-1,.,CASSILTANTEAFF,TGTGCCAGCAGCATTCTAACAGCGAACACTGAAGCTTTCTTT
.,TRBV7-6,TRBJ1-1,few,CASSHGYSTEAFF,TGTGCCAGCAGCCACGGGTACAGCACTGAAGCTTTCTTT
TRBD2,TRBV5-1,TRBJ2-5,.,CASSFNAGVETQYF,TGCGCCAGCAGCTTTAATGCGGGGGTTGAGACCCAGTACTTC
TRBD1,TRBV5-5,TRBJ1-1,once,CASSRQGLTEAFF,TGTGCCAGCAGCCGACAGGGTCTGACTGAAGCTTTCTTT
TRBD2,TRBV29-1,TRBJ2-3,.,CSEWAGGSLTDTQYF,TGCAGCGAGTGGGCGGGGGGAAGTCTTACAGATACGCAGTATTTT
.,TRBV5-1,TRBJ2-2,.,CASSLQANTGELFF,TGCGCCAGCAGCTTACAGGCGAACACCGGGGAGCTGTTTTTT
TRBD1,TRBV27,TRBJ1-6,.,CASSLTGGGYNSPLHF,TGTGCCAGCAGTCTGACAGGGGGCGGGTATAATTCACCCCTCCACTTT
TRBD1,TRBV7-3,TRBJ2-1,.,CASSLTGQGDEQFF,TGTGCCAGCAGCTTAACAGGACAGGGGGATGAGCAGTTCTTC
.,TRBV5-1,TRBJ1-3,.,CASSLGGPGNTIYF,TGCGCCAGCAGCTTGGGGGGGCCTGGAAACACCATATATTTT
.,TRBV10-3,TRBJ2-5,once,CAISTGGQETQYF,TGTGCCATCAGTACGGGTGGACAAGAGACCCAGTACTTC
TRBD1,TRBV24-1,TRBJ2-3,.,CATSDLVAGGLDTQYF,TGTGCCACCAGTGATTTGGTGGCAGGGGGCCTAGATACGCAGTATTTT
.,TRBV5-1,TRBJ2-3,.,CASSWGGAADTQYF,TGCGCCAGCAGCTGGGGTGGGGCCGCAGATACGCAGTATTTT
.,TRBV5-1,TRBJ1-1,.,CASRWGNTEAFF,TGCGCCAGCCGGTGGGGTAACACTGAAGCTTTCTTT
TRBD1,TRBV29-1,TRBJ1-1,few,CSAVDRVGTEAFF,TGCAGCGCCGTAGACAGGGTTGGCACTGAAGCTTTCTTT
TRBD1,TRBV4-3,TRBJ1-6,.,CASSQESRGHSPLHF,TGCGCCAGCAGCCAAGAATCCAGGGGGCATTCACCCCTCCACTTT
TRBD1,TRBV7-2,TRBJ1-2,.,CASSLTLTGGGRYTF,TGTGCCAGCAGCTTAACACTAACAGGGGGTGGTCGCTACACCTTC
.,TRBV15,TRBJ1-6,once,CATSRVRDSPLHF,TGTGCCACCAGCAGAGTGAGAGATTCACCCCTCCACTTT